This TCR beta chain stems from a study of patients and donors after allogeneic stem cell transplantation. This clonotype turned up a few times. Trimming took 5 bases from V and 4 from J; bases not matched to a gene: 8. CDR1 is MGHRA, CDR2 YSYEKL, per germline. The CDR3 contains 15 residues. TCRdb re-derived calls from the RT-PCR reads in MiXCR, one entry per CDR3 protein. The sample lists around 25,000 distinct CDR3 sequences, 35% to 45% occurring once. Sequencing was carried out using blood, either unsorted or a sorted T cell fraction (not recorded which). The TCR comes from a human donor who was either an allogeneic HSCT recipient or a stem cell or donor lymphocyte infusion donor (not recorded which). It is not recorded whose cells these are; they may come from a transplant donor. The V call is TRBV4-1, the J call TRBJ1-5; 7 bases fit TRBD1. The CDR3 DNA follows: TGCGCCAGCAGCGTGGATCGGGACAGAAATCAGCCCCAGCATTTT. This gives the protein CASSVDRDRNQPQHF.